A selection of T cell receptor beta chains follows, all from one sample in a study of T cell responses to AZD1222 COVID-19 vaccine. TCRdb's copy holds only in-frame clones and misses some; the assay was immunoSEQ multiplex PCR. Of more than 120,000 clones listed, 90% are singletons. The sample was peripheral blood, taken 28 days after the second AZD1222 dose. These TCRs come from an adult who received the AZD1222 COVID-19 vaccine. The CDR3 runs from the conserved cysteine through the conserved F or W. The order of the fields is clone size, V gene, CDR3 protein. Rows give clone size only sometimes, using once, few, many, or a class for an expanded clone.

abundance: -
v_gene: TRBV6-5
CDR3aa: CASSYLGTGEDGYTF

abundance: -
v_gene: TRBV4-2
CDR3aa: CASSQVSGGGLGEQFF

abundance: -
v_gene: TRBV6-6
CDR3aa: CASRIIVDTEAFF

abundance: -
v_gene: TRBV25-1
CDR3aa: CASSEQTLNTIYF

abundance: -
v_gene: TRBV30
CDR3aa: CAWTGDTGELFF

abundance: -
v_gene: TRBV7-9
CDR3aa: CASSPIAGGPHADTQYF

abundance: -
v_gene: TRBV2
CDR3aa: CASRETGSSDGYTF

abundance: -
v_gene: TRBV28
CDR3aa: CASRGTYGYTF

abundance: -
v_gene: TRBV19
CDR3aa: CASSMAGTALYGYTF

abundance: -
v_gene: TRBV29-1
CDR3aa: CSVETGDAFF

abundance: -
v_gene: TRBV13
CDR3aa: CASSSPGTEAFF

abundance: -
v_gene: TRBV6-5
CDR3aa: CASRLLLAGEGEQYF

abundance: -
v_gene: TRBV5-6
CDR3aa: CASSYDITNYGYTF

abundance: -
v_gene: TRBV15
CDR3aa: CATSRAPGQGNYGYTF

abundance: -
v_gene: TRBV20-1
CDR3aa: CSARDVPEAFF

abundance: -
v_gene: TRBV18
CDR3aa: CASSPGLAGTGELFF

abundance: -
v_gene: TRBV11-1
CDR3aa: CASSFMMGIFYNEQFF

abundance: -
v_gene: TRBV3-1/TRBV3-2
CDR3aa: CASRPSGNSPLHF

abundance: -
v_gene: TRBV5-8
CDR3aa: CASSPLLLAGGPYEQYF

abundance: -
v_gene: TRBV19
CDR3aa: CASSSDRSPYEQYF

abundance: -
v_gene: TRBV6-5
CDR3aa: CASRNGQKFNSPLHF

abundance: -
v_gene: TRBV11-2
CDR3aa: CASSWTTGSYEQYF

abundance: once
v_gene: TRBV12-5
CDR3aa: CASGLVGGTATNEKLFF

abundance: -
v_gene: TRBV7-8
CDR3aa: CASSLGPRQVNYEQYF

abundance: -
v_gene: TRBV14
CDR3aa: CASSQTLNSPLHF

abundance: -
v_gene: TRBV19
CDR3aa: CASSSGTGTVKEKLFF

abundance: -
v_gene: TRBV30
CDR3aa: CAWTDFNYGYTF

abundance: -
v_gene: TRBV5-1
CDR3aa: CASSDLGTQYF

abundance: -
v_gene: TRBV19
CDR3aa: CASSIGGLRETQYF

abundance: few
v_gene: TRBV21-1
CDR3aa: CAIWVGRDRVFSGNTIYF

abundance: once
v_gene: TRBV5-1
CDR3aa: CASKTANTGELFF

abundance: -
v_gene: TRBV6-2/TRBV6-3
CDR3aa: CASSPDKSYGYTF

abundance: -
v_gene: TRBV25-1
CDR3aa: CASSDNRGAGNTIYF

abundance: -
v_gene: TRBV7-8
CDR3aa: CASSLGAGSGTQYF

abundance: -
v_gene: TRBV24-1
CDR3aa: CATSAEGGLGEKLFF

abundance: -
v_gene: TRBV5-1
CDR3aa: CASSLDGDRGVNEQFF

abundance: few
v_gene: TRBV28
CDR3aa: CASSPTSTRKLFF

abundance: -
v_gene: TRBV15
CDR3aa: CATSRDITGGAVDTQYF

abundance: -
v_gene: TRBV5-4
CDR3aa: CASSLGSNYGYTF

abundance: -
v_gene: TRBV28
CDR3aa: CATRQGSSSYNSPLHF

abundance: -
v_gene: TRBV28
CDR3aa: CASNPGGGPHQPQHF

abundance: -
v_gene: TRBV11-3
CDR3aa: CASSRLGQAGETQYF

abundance: -
v_gene: TRBV5-4
CDR3aa: CASSLLGGGNTGELFF

abundance: -
v_gene: TRBV3-1/TRBV3-2
CDR3aa: CASSQEGGFTEAFF

abundance: -
v_gene: TRBV6-5
CDR3aa: CASTRGGWAEAFF

abundance: -
v_gene: TRBV5-1
CDR3aa: CASSQEGATEAFF

abundance: -
v_gene: TRBV5-1
CDR3aa: CASSPQGNIGENTF

abundance: once
v_gene: TRBV9
CDR3aa: CASSERTGQREKLFF

abundance: -
v_gene: TRBV7-2
CDR3aa: CASSLGSGSNYGYTF

abundance: once
v_gene: TRBV28
CDR3aa: CASRPGQGYGYTF

abundance: -
v_gene: TRBV19
CDR3aa: CASRDGKLTDTQYF

abundance: once
v_gene: TRBV29-1
CDR3aa: CSVVRVMNTEAFF

abundance: -
v_gene: TRBV27
CDR3aa: CASSFRNRNSPLHF